The entry below describes one TCR beta chain. This clone was counted a few times. The antigen this receptor binds is unknown. No base-level quality is on record; no much larger clone is a single base apart. Preparation of the library involved the immunoSEQ multiplex PCR assay. A mixture of 60 forward primers for TCR Vbeta segments and 13 reverse primers for TCR Jbeta segments was used in the multiplex PCR. The CDR3 region of rearranged TCR beta genes was amplified from genomic DNA with a multiplex PCR assay. The Illumina HiSeq System was used to sequence the amplified TCR beta libraries as 87-base-pair reads. Processing in the source paper ran as follows. A later analysis counted about 76 million unique TCR beta chains across the approximately 700 repertoires, and some 12 million of these chains were shared by at least two donors. A nearest-neighbor algorithm error-corrected the raw reads and collapsed the reads into unique sequences, merging closely related sequences to remove PCR and sequencing errors. CDR3 sequences were aligned to IMGT reference sequences to assign V, D and J gene segments. For a sequence to be retained, a match of at least six nucleotides was required to both a V gene segment and a J gene segment. Rearrangements were classified as productive when the CDR3 lacked stop codons and remained in frame with V and J, and all other rearrangements were classified as non-productive. Following IMGT convention, CDR3 was defined as the stretch from the second conserved V-encoded cysteine up to the conserved J-encoded phenylalanine. The earlier analysis of roughly 590 of the donors excluded sequences that lacked an unambiguous match to a single V gene segment. An earlier analysis of about 590 of the donors classified V segments as functional when productive rearrangements were above 56.7% and as segregating when the standard deviation between donors was above 5%. A statistical classification framework was developed to diagnose cytomegalovirus status using the catalog of TCR beta chain sequences. A later analysis assigned V and J genes by comparing TCR nucleotide sequences with IMGT/GENE-DB human TR gene sequences. In a later analysis, CDR3 sequences and most-parsimonious VDJ recombination scenarios were assigned using the TCRdist pipeline. In a later analysis, each TCR beta chain was defined by its CDR3 amino acid sequence together with its V-gene family, and reads lacking a unique V-gene family were excluded. As a way to deal with suspected cross-contamination and a sequencing artifact, a later analysis dropped roughly 620 nucleotide sequences that were highly shared and had low generation probability. For each public chain, a later analysis derived a clonal expansion index from normalized ranks of inferred template counts within each repertoire. In a later analysis, generation probabilities were computed with a VDJ recombination model fitted to out-of-frame rearrangements, and the resulting probabilities were checked against IGoR. Hypergeometric tests were used in a later analysis to score TCR-TCR, TCR-HLA and TCR-CMV co-occurrence, with a repertoire-size bias correction applied to the TCR pairs. False discovery rates were estimated in a later analysis by permuting HLA or CMV assignments 20 times. In a later analysis, co-occurring TCRs were grouped using DBSCAN, with TCRdist sequence similarity added in when clustering inside HLA-allele-positive subsets. Repertoires with fewer than 30,000 or more than 120,000 public chains were left out of co-occurrence clustering, as were about 5 repertoires with anomalous nucleotide sharing. TCRdb obtained this table from immuneACCESS and retained in-frame rearrangements with V and J assigned. These tables miss some clones; where compared with another copy, unresolved V genes account for less than half of the shortfall, and the remainder is unexplained. V and J calls and clone size are copied from that table; D and trimming were computed from the DNA. Counted in this sample were approximately 110,000 clones; less than 70% of them appeared once. The top ten clones comprise roughly 5.9% of the sample.

The source of the sample is a study of cytomegalovirus exposure and HLA in healthy donors (dated by TCRdb to about 2017). With regard to the full study: An earlier analysis of approximately 550 of the donors reported roughly 300 Gb of sequence data and 100 million to 140 million unique TCR beta sequences from about 200 million T cells. An early release that covered about 600 HLA-typed donors contained approximately 300 gigabases of sequencing data and about 93 million unique TCR sequences. Of the 300 to 400 genotyped donors, over 70% fell in the genetic ancestry cluster associated with self-reported Caucasian donors. The study was designed to test whether signatures of past pathogen exposure could be identified by cataloging public T cell receptors. The study used immunosequencing to profile the T cell repertoires of approximately 630 subjects and linked those repertoires to cytomegalovirus serostatus. Along with the roughly 670-subject first cohort, a separate validation cohort of over a hundred different subjects was used. High-throughput TCR immunosequencing, statistical association of individual TCRs with disease status, and machine learning were combined to predict cytomegalovirus infection status. A later analysis re-analyzed previously published TCR beta repertoires from 650 to 800 donors and added high-resolution HLA genotyping to study TCR occurrence patterns. Rather than drawing on any new phenotypic data, the later analysis identified candidate immune exposures from TCR beta sequences and the way those sequences occurred across donors. An earlier analysis of roughly 600 of the donors used high-throughput TCR beta sequencing to judge whether each TCR beta V gene segment behaved as functional or pseudogenic. Donor age, sex, ethnicity and CMV serostatus were compiled alongside the repertoire data. A later genetic analysis used genome-wide SNP genotypes for about three fifths of the 666 donors, treating that subset as a discovery cohort. All discovery cohort repertoires had been generated using a single sequencing platform. HLA typing covered class I and class II loci at four-digit resolution. The number of donors typed differed by locus, with roughly 629-640 for A, B, C, DRB1 and DQB1, approximately 500 for DQA1, 600 to 610 for DPA1, and some 470 for DPB1. Because of strong linkage in the cohort, 4 to 6 DR-DQ haplotypes were treated as single units for association and clustering. Among around 400 genotyped donors of the cohort, an average of about 240,000 unique TCR beta nucleotide sequences was sequenced per donor, of which 15% to 20% were non-productive.

The full study reports these points: According to the authors, the approach could potentially be generalized to other disease states and immunological phenotypes. Immune exposure information for the cohort was limited to CMV serostatus. Correlated functional status among segregating V segments might reflect linkage disequilibrium, but an unknown experimental factor could not be ruled out. In a later analysis, the rate of TCR association differed among HLA loci, with DRB1 alleles having the most associated TCRs and HLA-C alleles having the fewest. A total of about 180 TCR beta chains were listed by the study as associated with cytomegalovirus. The cohort was sequenced for TCR beta chains only, and without alpha or paired-chain data the features that could be detected were limited. A further reported finding was that TCR beta sequences accurately predicted the HLA-A and HLA-B alleles for most subjects in the first cohort. Some IMGT-functional V segments, including TRBV6-2 and TRBV6-3, could not be told apart with the 87-base-pair reads, so those segments were excluded. Several of the top co-occurrence clusters appeared to be linked to parvovirus B19, influenza, CMV and Epstein-Barr virus, according to a later analysis. A few of the identified cytomegalovirus-associated TCR beta chains were confirmed in vitro to be specific for cytomegalovirus antigens. V-gene and J-gene trimming of TCR beta chains was associated with a missense DCLRE1C variant in a later genetic analysis, and the association was replicated in an independent cohort. Presence/absence analyses assumed roughly uniform sequencing depth across donors, an assumption that may not hold. Because counts were too low, roughly 18 rarely observed V segments, including chromosome 9 orphons, were left out of the earlier analysis of about 500 of the donors. HLA typing was unavailable for some donors at each locus, so association tests used only the typed subset. While some public TCRs were present in many individuals, most TCR sequences turned up only very rarely across donors. A later analysis associated 16,951 TCR beta sequences with specific HLA alleles at a false discovery rate of 0.05. Assigning TCR associations to individual alleles was difficult when HLA alleles, especially DR and DQ, strongly co-occurred. In a later analysis, HLA-associated TCR beta chains showed more clonal expansion and lower generation probabilities than non-associated chains that were equally common. Cytomegalovirus status was reported to be diagnosed by the classifier with high specificity and sensitivity in both the original and validation cohorts. A later analysis found that most CMV-associated TCR beta chains appeared HLA-restricted, with HLA associations seemingly driven largely by CMV exposure. Broadly in line with IMGT annotations, most TCR beta V segments showed up in productive rearrangements about 90% or about 30% of the time in an earlier analysis of approximately 640 of the donors. Compared with the 666-donor mean, donors in an Asian-associated ancestry cluster had fewer N-insertions in productive TCRs, according to a later genetic analysis. A cluster of highly shared sequence variants was judged likely to represent a technical artifact of the sequencing pipeline.

The cohort consisted of some 670 healthy bone marrow donors. At the time of sampling, all cohort members were nominally healthy, though unrecorded immune exposures were likely present. The donor was CMV seropositive and was included in the group of almost 300 seropositive cohort members. A peripheral blood sample was provided by each donor, and peripheral blood mononuclear cells were used for TCR beta sequencing. The Qiagen DNeasy Blood Extraction Kit was used to extract genomic DNA from the blood cell samples. Taken from the germline V gene (reference sequence), the CDR1 and CDR2 loops are LNHDA and SQIVND. The V and J ends are trimmed by 7 bases and 0 bases, leaving 13 bases between them. The CDR3 has 15 amino acids, counting the end cysteine and phenylalanine. Of the read, only the CDR3 DNA is kept; its 45 bases are in frame from base 1.

The TCR was taken from a woman in her 70s in good health and CMV-seropositive. In this chain, TRBV19 is recombined with TRBJ1-5; the D gene identity is not certain. The sequenced sample consisted of PBMCs. The CDR3 region reads CASTNGGYSNQPQHF. The DNA sequence reads TGTGCCAGTACCAACGGCGGATATAGCAATCAGCCCCAGCATTTT.